This T cell receptor beta chain emerged from a study of identifying expanded T cells in peripheral blood (dated by TCRdb to between 2018 and 2021). About the investigation overall: Technical replicates were generated by sequencing separate aliquots of the same genomic DNA pool, and four replicates were compared pairwise.

The full study reports these points: Approximately 1.2 differentially abundant clones were flagged by the binomial model between technical replicates, whereas about 16 and 20 were flagged over around two weeks and four weeks, respectively. It was expected by the authors that biological variance in healthy repertoires might increase further over much longer intervals, such as months to years. Across all healthy donors, variance in clone template counts between roughly 2-week samples was found to increase significantly with total template count. The beta-binomial model significantly reduced the number of clones called differentially abundant and the false-positive rate across all healthy-donor time intervals.

During the collection period, no infections or other immune events were recorded for the healthy donors. To calibrate time-dependent variance in a beta-binomial model of T-cell clone differential abundance, blood repertoires from healthy donors were used as a training cohort. The training cohort included 10 or so healthy donors, of whom 3 were female and 7 were male. On average the donors were about 40 years old, and their ages spanned about 29 to 64 years. Whole blood was collected from each healthy donor at three time points spaced approximately 13 days apart and obtained from a commercial supplier. For immunosequencing, genomic DNA was extracted from whole blood that had not been sorted. TCRbeta CDR3 regions were profiled with the immunoSEQ Assay using bias-controlled multiplex PCR amplification of genomic DNA. For the original study's pipeline: The absolute abundance of each unique TCRbeta CDR3 region was quantified after sequences were collapsed and filtered. Differential abundance was tested with two models: a binomial (Fisher-equivalent) model and a beta-binomial model that adds time-dependent variance fitted from healthy donors. Any clone with fewer than 5 combined templates was excluded, and a clone was called differentially abundant if its Benjamini-Hochberg FDR was below 0.01. Using the form v = (b*log(k)+a)^2, the beta-binomial variance was modeled as a function of the total template count across the two samples. The table comes from immuneACCESS by way of TCRdb, which keeps in-frame sequences with V and J called. Part of the clones is missing from these tables; in studies checked, under half for an unresolved V gene and the rest for unknown reasons. V and J calls and clone size follow that table, whereas D and trimming were derived from the DNA. In all, the sample holds approximately 140,000 clones, and less than 90% of those were seen once. About 8% of the sample is taken by the ten largest.

Germline trimming: 4 bases from V, 1 base from J; junction bases outside gene matches: 8. Per the germline V gene, SGHRS is the CDR1 and YFSETQ is the CDR2. CDR3 length: 17 amino acids, cysteine to phenylalanine. The read is trimmed to its CDR3 DNA, 51 bases read in frame from base 1. Details on this clone: Its binding antigen is unknown. Per-base qualities were not stored, and no clone one base away is much larger.

The clonotype was recovered from a person between 18 and 70 years old in good health. The specimen was blood. This receptor chain uses TRBV5-1 and TRBJ2-1, with 10 bases aligning to TRBD2. The nucleotide sequence is TGCGCCAGCAGCCCTCCCTTAGCGGGGGGTTCCTACAATGAGCAGTTCTTC. This gives the protein CASSPPLAGGSYNEQFF.